This T cell receptor (beta chain) came from a study of blood T cell repertoires in COVID-19. The protocol was immunoSEQ multiplex PCR, while the TCRdb copy is restricted to in-frame clones and leaves out a portion. The sample contains roughly 150,000 clones, about 87% of which appear only once. CDR3 length: 14 amino acids. Per germline, CDR1 SGHAT and CDR2 FQDESV (reference sequence). V dropped 8 bases and J dropped 0 bases, with 10 bases sitting between them. The receptor's source is a woman aged 70-85 years with COVID-19, enrolled during active disease. The material sequenced was peripheral blood. This chain connects TRBV11-1 to TRBJ1-4; a possible D gene is TRBD1 (6 bases). CDR3 bases: TGTGCCAGCGGCAGGGGTGCAACTAATGAAAAACTGTTTTTT. Its protein product is CASGRGATNEKLFF.